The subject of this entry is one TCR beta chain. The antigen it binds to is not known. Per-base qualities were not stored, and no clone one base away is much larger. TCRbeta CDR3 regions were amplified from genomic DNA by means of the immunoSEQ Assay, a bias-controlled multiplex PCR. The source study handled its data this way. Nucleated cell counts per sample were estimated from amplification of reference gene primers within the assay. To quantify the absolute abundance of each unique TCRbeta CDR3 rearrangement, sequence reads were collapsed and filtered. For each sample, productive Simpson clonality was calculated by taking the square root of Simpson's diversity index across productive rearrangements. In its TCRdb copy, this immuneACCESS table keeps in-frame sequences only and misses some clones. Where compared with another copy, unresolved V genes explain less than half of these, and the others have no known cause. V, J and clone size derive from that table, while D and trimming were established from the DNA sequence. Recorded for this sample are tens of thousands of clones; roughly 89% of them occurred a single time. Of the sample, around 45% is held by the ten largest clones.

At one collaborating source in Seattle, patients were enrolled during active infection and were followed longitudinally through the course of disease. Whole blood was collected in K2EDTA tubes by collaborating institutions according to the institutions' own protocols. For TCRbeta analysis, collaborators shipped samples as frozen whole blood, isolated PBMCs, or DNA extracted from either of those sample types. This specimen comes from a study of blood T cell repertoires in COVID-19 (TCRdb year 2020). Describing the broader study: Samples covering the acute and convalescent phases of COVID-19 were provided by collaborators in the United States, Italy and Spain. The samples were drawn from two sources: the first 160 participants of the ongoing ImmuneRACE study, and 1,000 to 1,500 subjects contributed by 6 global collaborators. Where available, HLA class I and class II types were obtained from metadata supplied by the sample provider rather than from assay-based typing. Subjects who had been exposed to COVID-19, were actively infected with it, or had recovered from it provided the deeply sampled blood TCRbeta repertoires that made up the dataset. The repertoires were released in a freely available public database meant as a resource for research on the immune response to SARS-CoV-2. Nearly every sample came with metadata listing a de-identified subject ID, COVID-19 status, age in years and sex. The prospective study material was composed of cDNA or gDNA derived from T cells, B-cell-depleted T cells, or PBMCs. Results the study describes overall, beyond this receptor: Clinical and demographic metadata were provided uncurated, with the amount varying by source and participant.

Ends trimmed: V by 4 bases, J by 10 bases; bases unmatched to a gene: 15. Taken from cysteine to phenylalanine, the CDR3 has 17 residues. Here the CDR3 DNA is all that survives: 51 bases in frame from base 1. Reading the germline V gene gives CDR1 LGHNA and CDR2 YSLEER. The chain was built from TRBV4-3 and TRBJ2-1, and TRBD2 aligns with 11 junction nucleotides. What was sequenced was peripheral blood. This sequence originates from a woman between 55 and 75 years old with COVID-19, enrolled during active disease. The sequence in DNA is TGCGCCAGCAGCCCGCGGGGTTTAGCGGGAGGGCCGGGAGAGCAGTTCTTC. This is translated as CASSPRGLAGGPGEQFF.